Below, 23 T cell receptor beta chains from the same sample are listed, as sequenced in a study of response to subunit inactivated influenza vaccine (dated by TCRdb to about 2018). Library generation was performed with RT-PCR. Sequencing was carried out with an Illumina HiSeq 2500. The raw public data were reprocessed by TCRdb itself: fastp quality trimming at Q25, MiXCR clonotype calling, in-frame beta chains only. Each CDR3 protein gets just one entry, which takes the most common genes and DNA from the rows behind it. For this sample the table gives about 700,000 distinct CDR3 sequences, of which less than 15% were detected only once. The top ten hold less than 9% of the sample. Source: PBMCs from blood, taken less than 15 days before vaccination. Source of these receptors: a man aged 45-65 years who received an inactivated influenza vaccine. Donor details come from another sample of the same person, matched by shared clones.

At least ten counts were recorded for this clonotype. V usage is TRBV3-1 and J usage is TRBJ1-1; 9 bases agree with TRBD1. The CDR3 length is 15 residues. J was trimmed by 5 bases and V by 3 bases; bases with no gene match: 7. Germline-derived CDR1 and CDR2 are LGHDT and YNNKEL (reference sequence). Written as DNA, the CDR3 is TGTGCCAGCAGCCACCCGGGACAGGGAGAGACTGAAGCTTTCTTT. As protein: CASSHPGQGETEAFF.

V is TRBV20-1 and J is TRBJ2-7, with D perhaps matching TRBD1 (7 bases). The germline V and J ends were trimmed by 6 bases and 2 bases, with 14 bases remaining between them. The germline gives CDR1 DFQATT, CDR2 SNEGSKA (reference sequence). The CDR3 covers 13 residues. CDR3 protein: CSAGGGVAYEQYF. CDR3 coding DNA: TGCAGTGCCGGAGGGGGCGTTGCCTACGAGCAGTACTTC.

The chain has TRBV20-1 and TRBJ1-6; 8 bases match TRBD1. The CDR3 has 16 residues. Germline-derived CDR1 and CDR2 are DFQATT and SNEGSKA (reference sequence). The V gene end was trimmed by 5 bases and the J gene end by 0 bases; junction bases not matched to a gene: 6. Here the CDR3 DNA reads TGCAGTGCTGTCCGGACAGGGAGCTCCTATAATTCACCCCTCCACTTT. Amino acid sequence: CSAVRTGSSYNSPLHF.

The genes are TRBV27 and TRBJ1-1; TRBD1 aligns across 8 bases. Germline V gene data show CDR1 as MNHEY and CDR2 as SMNVEV (reference sequence). V gave up 2 bases and J gave up 0 bases; unmatched junction bases: 11. CDR3 length: 18 amino acids. In DNA form, the CDR3 reads TGTGCCAGCAGTTTAGTAGTTGGGCAGGGGGCACTGAACACTGAAGCTTTCTTT. Translating it yields CASSLVVGQGALNTEAFF.

This clonotype was counted only a few times. The V call is TRBV14, the J call TRBJ2-7; D might be TRBD1 (7 bases). Germline-derived CDR1 and CDR2 are SGHDN and FVKESK. The CDR3 extends over 14 amino acids. Trimming cost V 7 bases and J 7 bases, with 20 bases left between them. This chain's CDR3 is CASNGRQGGWEQYF. In nucleotides, the CDR3 is TGTGCCAGCAACGGGAGACAGGGAGGATGGGAGCAGTACTTC.

The chain has TRBV5-1 and TRBJ1-2; 7 bases align to TRBD1. With V trimmed by 0 bases and J by 8 bases, 13 bases remained unmatched. Germline V CDR1 and CDR2: SGHRS, YFSETQ. The length of the CDR3 is 16 residues. CDR3 coding DNA: TGCGCCAGCAGCTTGGCCATCGTGACAGGGTTGGGAGGCTACACCTTC. The encoded protein is CASSLAIVTGLGGYTF.

This clonotype turned up a few times. The V call is TRBV20-1, the J call TRBJ2-5; 8 bases align to TRBD2. Germline CDR1 is DFQATT and CDR2 is SNEGSKA (reference sequence). The CDR3 totals 14 residues. V lost 4 bases and J lost 4; bases outside the gene matches: 8. The CDR3 sequence is CSATRGARTETQYF. The CDR3 nucleotides read TGCAGTGCTACGCGGGGGGCTAGAACAGAGACCCAGTACTTC.

The rearrangement links TRBV29-1 to TRBJ2-7; TRBD1 is a possible D gene (5 bases). V was pared by 0 bases and J by 2 bases, with 11 bases between. The CDR3 length is 14 residues. Germline V gene data show CDR1 as SQVTM and CDR2 as ANQGSEA. CDR3 protein: CSVEDFQGTYEQYF. The CDR3 nucleotides are TGCAGCGTTGAAGATTTCCAGGGTACCTACGAGCAGTACTTC.

The J gene is TRBJ2-1, the V gene TRBV4-2; 13 bases fit TRBD2. Looked up from germline, CDR1 is LGHNA and CDR2 is YNFKEQ. The CDR3 sequence is 15 residues long. After removal of 4 bases from V and 8 bases from J, the junction contained 5 bases not matched to a gene. DNA of the CDR3: TGTGCCAGCAGCCTAACTAGCGGGGGGGCCGATGAGCAGTTCTTC. It specifies CASSLTSGGADEQFF.

A few counts support this clonotype. The chain combines TRBV6-1 with TRBJ2-5; D call uncertain. V shed 6 bases and J shed 1 base, with 9 bases lying between them. There are 13 residues in the CDR3. The germline V gene has CDR1 MNHNS and CDR2 SASEGT. The CDR3 DNA reads as TGTGCCAGCAGGCAGAATTCCCAAGAGACCCAGTACTTC. Its translation: CASRQNSQETQYF.

The chain employs TRBV12-3 or TRBV12-4 and TRBJ2-7; a possible D gene is TRBD2 (5 bases). Trimming shortened V by 5 bases and J by 2 bases, and 7 bases separated the two germline ends. CDR3 length: 12 residues. DNA for the CDR3: TGTGCCAGCAGTACCGGGACCTACGAGCAGTACTTC. Protein sequence: CASSTGTYEQYF.

This sequence joins TRBV14 and TRBJ2-6, with D unclear. Per germline, CDR1 SGHDN and CDR2 FVKESK. The V end was cut by 1 base, the J end by 4 bases, with 14 bases between. CDR3 length: 17 residues. The CDR3 DNA reads as TGTGCCAGCAGCCAAGTGGCCCCAGAGCCCGGGGCCAACGTCCTGACTTTC. Translating gives CASSQVAPEPGANVLTF. The variable domain in full, with the rest retrieved from reference TRBV14 and TRBJ2-6, is EAGVTQFPSHSVIEKGQTVTLRCDPISGHDNLYWYRRVMGKEIKFLLHFVKESKQDESGMPNNRFLAERTGGTYSTLKVQPAELEDSGVYFCASSQVAPEPGANVLTFGAGSRLTVL.

This clonotype has just a few counts. This sequence joins TRBV20-1 and TRBJ2-3, with TRBD2 matching over 8 bases. The germline V gene has CDR1 DFQATT and CDR2 SNEGSKA (reference sequence). J gave up 1 base and V 6 bases, and 9 bases lay outside the gene matches. CDR3 length: 15 residues. In nucleotides, the CDR3 is TGCAGTGCGGGACCTAAGCGGGGGCGCACAGATACGCAGTATTTT. It specifies CSAGPKRGRTDTQYF.

This clonotype turned up a few times. The chain employs TRBV2 and TRBJ2-1; TRBD1 matches at 7 bases. In germline, CDR1 is SNHLY, CDR2 FYNNEI. V shed 1 base, J shed 8 bases, and the junction held 11 bases outside the gene matches. The CDR3 spans 16 residues. CDR3 in DNA: TGTGCCAGCAGTGAAGAGGGGGCGCTTCTGGGGTATGAGCAGTTCTTC. Amino acids: CASSEEGALLGYEQFF.

The V call is TRBV5-1, the J call TRBJ2-3; D is tentatively TRBD1 or TRBD2 (7 bases each). V dropped 6 bases and J dropped 4 bases, with 21 bases sitting between them. The CDR3 is made up of 16 amino acids. CDR1 and CDR2 from the germline V gene are SGHRS and YFSETQ. DNA of the CDR3: TGCGCCAGCAACCCTTCTAGCGGAGGGGGCGCAGATACGCAGTATTTT. This translates into CASNPSSGGGADTQYF.

CDR3 nucleotide sequence: TGTGCCAGCAGCGCGGACTATAGCAATCAGCCCCAGCATTTT. Its translation is CASSADYSNQPQHF. The gene calls are TRBV9 and TRBJ1-5, with unresolved D. This CDR3 spans 14 amino acids. In germline, CDR1 is SGDLS, CDR2 YYNGEE. V was shortened by 3 bases and J by 0 bases, with 7 bases between the two germline ends.

V usage is TRBV7-8 and J usage is TRBJ2-1; 7 nucleotides match TRBD1. This CDR3 has 14 amino acids. Trimming cost V 5 bases and J 6 bases; bases outside gene matches: 7. CDR1 SGHVS and CDR2 FQNEAQ come from the germline V gene. The CDR3 DNA follows: TGTGCCAGCAGCGCGACAGGGTTTCGCAATGAGCAGTTCTTC. Translation gives CASSATGFRNEQFF.

The table lists this clonotype with a few counts. V and J are TRBV18 and TRBJ2-2; D possibly corresponds to TRBD2 (6 bases). CDR3 length equals 15 residues. Trimming shortened V by 3 bases and J by 5 bases, and 13 bases separated the two germline ends. The V gene's germline CDR1 is KGHSH and CDR2 LQKENI. The chain's CDR3 is CASSPRDAGTGELFF. In nucleotides, the CDR3 is TGTGCCAGCTCACCGCGGGACGCGGGTACCGGGGAGCTGTTTTTT.

This clonotype was counted between two and nine times. The chain carries TRBV20-1 and TRBJ2-1; TRBD2 agrees at 9 bases. From germline, CDR1 is DFQATT and CDR2 SNEGSKA (reference sequence). V was pared by 2 bases and J by 1 base, with 3 bases of the junction left unmatched. This CDR3 contains 15 residues. The CDR3 region is CSARSLAGSYNEQFF. The DNA of the CDR3 is TGCAGTGCTAGATCTCTAGCGGGATCCTACAATGAGCAGTTCTTC.

This clonotype was detected a few times. This chain joins TRBV7-8 and TRBJ1-1; D is uncertain. CDR3 length: 13 amino acids. Germline V gene lookup returns CDR1 SGHVS and CDR2 FQNEAQ. The V gene lost 10 bases and the J gene lost 2 bases, with 14 bases spanning the gap. The CDR3 sequence is CATLGLSNTEAFF. The CDR3 DNA follows: TGTGCCACCCTGGGCCTATCTAACACTGAAGCTTTCTTT.

In this sample, this clonotype turned up a few times. This chain's CDR3 is CASSTRPANTGELFF. The DNA of the CDR3 is TGCGCCAGCAGCACACGTCCCGCGAACACCGGGGAGCTGTTTTTT. This sequence joins TRBV5-1 and TRBJ2-2; D gene unclear. The CDR3 runs to 15 residues. Looked up from germline, CDR1 is SGHRS and CDR2 is YFSETQ. V was trimmed by 4 bases and J by 0 bases, leaving 10 bases between them.

This clonotype was picked up a small number of times. The chain combines TRBV20-1 with TRBJ2-2; tentative D call: TRBD2 (6 bases). Trimming pared 0 bases from V and 1 base from J, leaving 12 bases between. This CDR3 has 16 amino acids. Germline loops: CDR1 DFQATT, CDR2 SNEGSKA (reference sequence). Here the CDR3 reads CSARDLRGENTGELFF. CDR3 nucleotide sequence: TGCAGTGCTAGAGATTTGCGGGGAGAGAACACCGGGGAGCTGTTTTTT.

The V gene is TRBV28, the J gene TRBJ2-7, with 8 bases lining up with TRBD1. The J segment lost 6 bases and the V segment lost 5 bases, leaving 6 bases of the junction unmatched. Germline loops: CDR1 MDHEN, CDR2 SYDVKM. CDR3 length: 13 amino acids. The CDR3 region has the DNA TGTGCCAGCAGTCCGGACAGGGCAGCCGAGCAGTACTTC. This codes for CASSPDRAAEQYF.